This record concerns one T cell receptor (beta chain) sequence. This record belongs to a study of blood T cell repertoires in COVID-19. Across the study: Donors in the United States, Italy and Spain gave samples during acute or convalescent COVID-19.

Here immunoSEQ multiplex PCR was the method, and the copy in TCRdb shows in-frame clones only, minus some. Of around 140,000 clones in the sample, about 90% were seen once. Trimming took 6 bases from V and 0 from J, leaving 9 bases between them. The CDR3 contains 14 residues. The germline V gene has CDR1 LGHNT and CDR2 FRNRAP. The sample was peripheral blood. The receptor was isolated from a man in his fifties or sixties who had recovered from COVID-19. The gene calls are TRBV12-5 and TRBJ1-3, with D hard to call. The CDR3 is CASGNSGSGNTIYF. For the CDR3, the DNA is TGTGCTAGTGGCAACAGTGGCTCTGGAAACACCATATATTTT.